The rows below give T cell receptor beta chains drawn from one sample of a study of CD8+ T cells in alopecia areata. The table came from immunoSEQ multiplex PCR; TCRdb's copy has only in-frame clones and leaves some out. The data contain 150,000 to 200,000 clones, about 62% of them singletons. The sample here was CD4+ T cells sorted from blood, taken at week 24, from a patient treated with tofacitinib. These receptors were obtained from a human donor with alopecia areata. Each CDR3 is given with its conserved first and last residue. The order of the fields is clone size, J gene, D gene, V gene, CDR3 DNA, CDR3 protein. A D gene is named only where the DNA matches it firmly. Part of the rows lack a size; the others show once, few, many or a class for expanded clones.

size: few; J: TRBJ2-7; D: .; V: TRBV28; DNA: TGTGCCAGCAGTCGCCCGGGACACTTCTCCTACGAGCAGTACTTC; CDR3: CASSRPGHFSYEQYF
size: .; J: TRBJ2-3; D: .; V: TRBV23-1; DNA: TGCGCCAGCCCAAAGACAGCAGATACGCAGTATTTT; CDR3: CASPKTADTQYF
size: .; J: TRBJ1-4; D: .; V: TRBV5-8; DNA: TGTGCCAGCAGCCACAGCTCCGGTGAACTGTTTTTT; CDR3: CASSHSSGELFF
size: .; J: TRBJ2-1; D: .; V: TRBV14; DNA: TGTGCCAGCAGCCAAGGGACTTACTACAATGAGCAGTTCTTC; CDR3: CASSQGTYYNEQFF
size: .; J: TRBJ2-1; D: TRBD2; V: TRBV10-3; DNA: TGTGCCATCAGTGAAGTAGTCGGGGGGGATCACAATGAGCAGTTCTTC; CDR3: CAISEVVGGDHNEQFF
size: once; J: TRBJ1-1; D: .; V: TRBV29-1; DNA: TGCAGCGTGGCCTCAGGGCCCACTGAAGCTTTCTTT; CDR3: CSVASGPTEAFF
size: .; J: TRBJ1-1; D: TRBD1; V: TRBV6-1; DNA: TGTGCCAGCAGTGCCGGTTTCCGGGACAGGGGGCAGACTGAAGCTTTCTTT; CDR3: CASSAGFRDRGQTEAFF
size: .; J: TRBJ1-4; D: .; V: TRBV2; DNA: TGTGCCAGCAGTGAACACAGGGATAATGAAAAACTGTTTTTT; CDR3: CASSEHRDNEKLFF
size: .; J: TRBJ1-5; D: .; V: TRBV28; DNA: TGTGCCAGCCGGGACCGGCCCCAGCCCCAGCATTTT; CDR3: CASRDRPQPQHF
size: .; J: TRBJ2-2; D: TRBD2; V: TRBV5-1; DNA: TGCGCCAGCAGCTTGGGAGGACTAGCGCTGAACACCGGGGAGCTGTTTTTT; CDR3: CASSLGGLALNTGELFF
size: .; J: TRBJ2-5; D: .; V: TRBV4-3; DNA: TGCGCCAGCAGCCAAGATAGCCCGCTCAGGGTGGAGGCCCAGTACTTC; CDR3: CASSQDSPLRVEAQYF
size: .; J: TRBJ2-2; D: TRBD1; V: TRBV30; DNA: TGTGCCTGGAGTGTCGGACAGGGGCCGAGAACCAACACCGGGGAGCTGTTTTTT; CDR3: CAWSVGQGPRTNTGELFF
size: few; J: TRBJ2-5; D: .; V: TRBV10-3; DNA: TGTGCCATCAGTAATGGGGAGACCCAGTACTTC; CDR3: CAISNGETQYF
size: few; J: TRBJ2-7; D: TRBD1; V: TRBV9; DNA: TGTGCCAGCAGCGTAGACTGGACAGGGGTTAAGTACTTC; CDR3: CASSVDWTGVKYF
size: .; J: TRBJ2-3; D: .; V: TRBV9; DNA: TGTGCCAGCAGCGTTATCCAGGACGTCACAGATACGCAGTATTTT; CDR3: CASSVIQDVTDTQYF
size: once; J: TRBJ1-1; D: .; V: TRBV2; DNA: TGTGCCAGCAGTGAAGAGGGCCAGGGCAAAGCTTTCTTT; CDR3: CASSEEGQGKAFF
size: .; J: TRBJ2-6; D: .; V: TRBV6-6; DNA: TGTGCCAGCAGTTACGTGGCCTCTGGGGCCAACGTCCTGACTTTC; CDR3: CASSYVASGANVLTF
size: once; J: TRBJ2-1; D: .; V: TRBV27; DNA: TGTGCCAGCAGTTTTTTCGGGCGGAGCTCCTACAATGAGCAGTTCTTC; CDR3: CASSFFGRSSYNEQFF
size: .; J: TRBJ1-2; D: .; V: TRBV4-1; DNA: TGCGCCAGCAGCCAAGACGGCCAGGGTGGTGGCTACACCTTC; CDR3: CASSQDGQGGGYTF
size: .; J: TRBJ2-1; D: .; V: TRBV14; DNA: TGTGCCAGCAGCTTAAGGGGAGAGCAGTTCTTC; CDR3: CASSLRGEQFF
size: few; J: TRBJ1-2; D: .; V: TRBV29-1; DNA: TGCAGCGTACTTCAACCGGGGTCAGGCGGCTACACCTTC; CDR3: CSVLQPGSGGYTF
size: .; J: TRBJ1-3; D: TRBD1; V: TRBV18; DNA: TGTGCCAGCTCACCCGCACCGGGACAGGCCGAATATTTT; CDR3: CASSPAPGQAEYF
size: .; J: TRBJ1-5; D: TRBD1; V: TRBV30; DNA: TGTGCCTGGAGTGGACAGGGGATCAATCAGCCCCAGCATTTT; CDR3: CAWSGQGINQPQHF
size: few; J: TRBJ2-7; D: .; V: TRBV18; DNA: TGTGCCAGCTCACCGATCGCAGCCTACGAGCAGTACTTC; CDR3: CASSPIAAYEQYF
size: .; J: TRBJ2-3; D: .; V: TRBV9; DNA: TGTGCCAGCAGCGTAGCTGGGGGTCTTAGCACAGATACGCAGTATTTT; CDR3: CASSVAGGLSTDTQYF
size: .; J: TRBJ1-1; D: .; V: TRBV10-3; DNA: TGTGCCATCAGTGAGACAGCGAACACTGAAGCTTTCTTT; CDR3: CAISETANTEAFF
size: .; J: TRBJ2-7; D: .; V: TRBV27; DNA: TGTGCCAGCGAACGGGAACCCCCCTACGAGCAGTACTTC; CDR3: CASEREPPYEQYF
size: .; J: TRBJ2-3; D: .; V: TRBV5-1; DNA: TGCGCCAGCAGCTTGGCGAGTCCGGCAGATACGCAGTATTTT; CDR3: CASSLASPADTQYF
size: .; J: TRBJ1-4; D: .; V: TRBV5-6; DNA: TGTGCCAGCCGAAGGTGGGCAGATAATGAAAAACTGTTTTTT; CDR3: CASRRWADNEKLFF
size: .; J: TRBJ2-7; D: .; V: TRBV27; DNA: TGTGCCAGCAGTCGGCTAGCCCACTACGAGCAGTACTTC; CDR3: CASSRLAHYEQYF
size: .; J: TRBJ2-1; D: .; V: TRBV18; DNA: TGTGCCAGCTCACCACCAGGTGGGTCCTACAATGAGCAGTTCTTC; CDR3: CASSPPGGSYNEQFF
size: .; J: TRBJ2-5; D: TRBD1; V: TRBV10-3; DNA: TGTGCCATCAACCGGGACAGCCAAGAGACCCAGTACTTC; CDR3: CAINRDSQETQYF
size: .; J: TRBJ1-5; D: .; V: TRBV19; DNA: TGTGCCAGTAGCGTCCCGGGTGACCAGCCCCAGCATTTT; CDR3: CASSVPGDQPQHF
size: .; J: TRBJ1-5; D: .; V: TRBV2; DNA: TGTGCCAGCAGTGGCGGTTCTAGCAATCAGCCCCAGCATTTT; CDR3: CASSGGSSNQPQHF
size: .; J: TRBJ2-2; D: .; V: TRBV7-2; DNA: TGTGCCAGCAGCCCCCAAAACACCGGGGAGCTGTTTTTT; CDR3: CASSPQNTGELFF
size: many; J: TRBJ1-3; D: .; V: TRBV4-1; DNA: TGCGCCAGCAGCCAAGTTCTGGGCAGATATGGAAACACCATATATTTT; CDR3: CASSQVLGRYGNTIYF
size: once; J: TRBJ2-7; D: .; V: TRBV6-5; DNA: TGTGCCAGCAGTTACTCAATAATCTGGGGAAGGTACGAGCAGTACTTC; CDR3: CASSYSIIWGRYEQYF
size: .; J: TRBJ1-1; D: TRBD1; V: TRBV29-1; DNA: TGCAGCGCGACCCCCGGGACAGGGAGGAACACTGAAGCTTTCTTT; CDR3: CSATPGTGRNTEAFF
size: .; J: TRBJ2-5; D: TRBD1; V: TRBV5-1; DNA: TGCGCCAGCAGCTTGGCTGGGACAGGGGGCTTCGAGACCCAGTACTTC; CDR3: CASSLAGTGGFETQYF
size: few; J: TRBJ2-7; D: .; V: TRBV7-2; DNA: TGTGCCAGCAGCCCGGACTTTAGCTCCTACGAGCAGTACTTC; CDR3: CASSPDFSSYEQYF
size: .; J: TRBJ2-7; D: TRBD2; V: TRBV7-2; DNA: TGTGCCAGCAGCCCCCCGGCGGCTAGCGGGGCTTACGAGCAGTACTTC; CDR3: CASSPPAASGAYEQYF
size: few; J: TRBJ2-2; D: TRBD2; V: TRBV11-2; DNA: TGTGCCAGCAGCTCAGCCGGGACTACCTACACCGGGGAGCTGTTTTTT; CDR3: CASSSAGTTYTGELFF
size: many; J: TRBJ2-6; D: .; V: TRBV5-5; DNA: TGTGCCAGCAGCTTGGACAGCTCTGGGGCCAACGTCCTGACTTTC; CDR3: CASSLDSSGANVLTF
size: .; J: TRBJ1-5; D: .; V: TRBV2; DNA: TGTGCCAGCAGTGGGTCTGTAGGGAGCAATCAGCCCCAGCATTTT; CDR3: CASSGSVGSNQPQHF
size: .; J: TRBJ2-5; D: TRBD1; V: TRBV4-2; DNA: TGTGCCAGCAGCCAAGAAGGAAGGGGGACAGGCCGCGAGACCCAGTACTTC; CDR3: CASSQEGRGTGRETQYF
size: few; J: TRBJ1-5; D: TRBD1; V: TRBV5-1; DNA: TGCGCCAGCAGCTTCGGACAGGGTAGCAATCAGCCCCAGCATTTT; CDR3: CASSFGQGSNQPQHF
size: once; J: TRBJ1-2; D: .; V: TRBV27; DNA: TGTGCCAGCAGTTTCAACGGAGCTAACTATGGCTACACCTTC; CDR3: CASSFNGANYGYTF
size: once; J: TRBJ1-1; D: .; V: TRBV6-5; DNA: TGTGCCAGCAGCCGACTTGTAGGCAACACTGAAGCTTTCTTT; CDR3: CASSRLVGNTEAFF
size: few; J: TRBJ1-4; D: .; V: TRBV19; DNA: TGTGCCAGTAGGAGAACCGGGACCCTTAATGAAAAACTGTTTTTT; CDR3: CASRRTGTLNEKLFF
size: few; J: TRBJ1-2; D: TRBD1; V: TRBV10-3; DNA: TGTGCCATCAGATCGACAGGGGACGCCTATGGCTACACCTTC; CDR3: CAIRSTGDAYGYTF
size: once; J: TRBJ2-1; D: TRBD1; V: TRBV30; DNA: TGTGCCCTCGGACAGGGGGTGAGGGAGCAGTTCTTC; CDR3: CALGQGVREQFF
size: few; J: TRBJ2-3; D: .; V: TRBV5-4; DNA: TGTGCCAGCAGCTTTGGCCTGGAAAGCACAGATACGCAGTATTTT; CDR3: CASSFGLESTDTQYF
size: .; J: TRBJ2-7; D: .; V: TRBV7-9; DNA: TGTGCCAGCAGCATAACAAGCGAGCAGTACTTC; CDR3: CASSITSEQYF
size: .; J: TRBJ2-7; D: .; V: TRBV7-2; DNA: TGTGCCACCAGACCGGGTAACTCCTACGAGCAGTACTTC; CDR3: CATRPGNSYEQYF
size: .; J: TRBJ2-7; D: .; V: TRBV30; DNA: TGTGCCTGGAGTTTAGGAACCGTCTCCTACGAGCAGTACTTC; CDR3: CAWSLGTVSYEQYF
size: .; J: TRBJ1-5; D: .; V: TRBV30; DNA: TGTGCCTGGAGTAGGGCCTTCAATCAGCCCCAGCATTTT; CDR3: CAWSRAFNQPQHF
size: .; J: TRBJ2-1; D: .; V: TRBV4-3; DNA: TGCGCCAGCAGCCAAGAATTACTTGCGAATGAGCAGTTCTTC; CDR3: CASSQELLANEQFF
size: .; J: TRBJ1-1; D: TRBD1; V: TRBV4-1; DNA: TGCGCCAGCAGCCAAGGGACAGGAGGGAGGATGAACACTGAAGCTTTCTTT; CDR3: CASSQGTGGRMNTEAFF
size: .; J: TRBJ2-1; D: TRBD2; V: TRBV6-6; DNA: TGTGCCAGCAGCCTAGATTCTAGCGGCTCCTACAATGAGCAGTTCTTC; CDR3: CASSLDSSGSYNEQFF
size: .; J: TRBJ2-6; D: .; V: TRBV19; DNA: TGTGCCAGTAGTGGAGTCCAGGGAATTTCTGGGGCCAACGTCCTGACTTTC; CDR3: CASSGVQGISGANVLTF